What follows are 7 T cell receptor beta chains derived from one specimen sequenced in a study of identical twins. TCRdb re-analysed the 5' RACE reads in MiXCR, keeping a single row per CDR3 protein. The data hold approximately 490,000 distinct CDR3 sequences, with under 25% observed a single time. Separately, the same data were catalogued under a study of yellow fever vaccine responses in identical twins.

Input material: CD4+ T cells sorted from blood. All receptors come from a woman between 18 and 29 years old in good health.

This clonotype was detected only a few times. This CDR3 is CASSQGTSGGASGETQYF. In DNA form, the CDR3 reads TGTGCCAGCAGCCAAGGGACTAGCGGGGGGGCCTCAGGAGAGACCCAGTACTTC. The chain joins TRBV4-2 to TRBJ2-5; the match to TRBD2 covers 15 bases. Germline CDR1 LGHNA, CDR2 YNFKEQ. V lost 1 base and J lost 4; bases outside the gene matches: 7. This CDR3 is 18 amino acids long.

This clonotype has just a few counts. The chain uses TRBV20-1 and TRBJ1-1; D might be TRBD1 (5 bases). Trimming left V 6 bases short and J 2 bases short, with 19 bases between. The germline V gene has CDR1 DFQATT and CDR2 SNEGSKA (reference sequence). The CDR3 length is 15 residues. DNA for the CDR3: TGCAGTGCAGAGAGGGCGGGGACGGATAACACTGAAGCTTTCTTT. As protein: CSAERAGTDNTEAFF.

This clonotype was seen more than once but under ten times. V is TRBV3-1 and J is TRBJ2-2, with 9 bases lining up with TRBD1. Germline V gene lookup returns CDR1 LGHDT and CDR2 YNNKEL (reference sequence). The CDR3 runs to 16 residues. Trimming at V came to 4 bases and at J to 10 bases, leaving 13 bases not matched to a gene. In DNA form, the CDR3 reads TGTGCCAGCAGCCGCCGACCGGGACAGGGTCCGGCGGAGCTGTTTTTT. Translation: CASSRRPGQGPAELFF.

This clonotype was observed many times. The CDR3 DNA is TGTGCCAGCAGCTTAGTGTGGGGCACTGAAGCTTTCTTT. Translated, it gives CASSLVWGTEAFF. The chain joins TRBV7-7 to TRBJ1-1, with no clear D. With 1 base removed from V and 4 bases from J, the gap between germline ends came to 7 bases. This CDR3 spans 13 amino acids. The germline gives CDR1 SSHAT, CDR2 FNYEAQ (reference sequence).

This clonotype was seen a few times. The V and J genes are TRBV20-1 and TRBJ2-2; 7 positions agree with TRBD2. The CDR3 totals 16 residues. The J segment lost 5 bases and the V segment lost 0 bases, leaving 9 bases of the junction unmatched. The germline CDR1 and CDR2 sequences are DFQATT and SNEGSKA (reference sequence). The CDR3 loop is CSARDPSGMNTGELFF. The CDR3 nucleotides are TGCAGTGCTAGAGACCCCAGCGGGATGAATACCGGGGAGCTGTTTTTT.

The rearrangement joins TRBV4-2 to TRBJ2-7, with 10 nucleotides matching TRBD2. This CDR3 comprises 16 residues. Unmatched junction bases numbered 7, after V lost 1 base and J lost 4 bases. The germline V gene encodes CDR1 LGHNA and CDR2 YNFKEQ. The CDR3 DNA follows: TGTGCCAGCAGCCAAGGAGGTAGCGGGAGGTTATACGAGCAGTACTTC. This gives the protein CASSQGGSGRLYEQYF.

This clonotype was counted between two and nine times. The V and J genes are TRBV5-1 and TRBJ2-1, with D possibly matching TRBD1 (6 bases). Germline assignment: CDR1 SGHRS and CDR2 YFSETQ. This CDR3 region has 15 residues. Trimming cost V 3 bases and J 5 bases, with 15 bases left between them. The CDR3 DNA is TGCGCCAGCAGCTCTACCGGGACACCAAACAATGAGCAGTTCTTC. Translation: CASSSTGTPNNEQFF.